This TCR beta chain was captured in a study of neurological immune-mediated disorders. This CDR3 is built from 17 residues. With 1 base removed from V and 2 bases from J, the gap between germline ends came to 15 bases. CDR1 LGHDT and CDR2 YNNKEL come from the germline V gene (reference sequence). At least ten counts were recorded for this clonotype. TCRdb reprocessed the 5' RACE reads via MiXCR and lists one record per CDR3 protein. The data show roughly 50,000 distinct CDR3 sequences, with over 9% seen just once and 5.3% held by the top ten. J is TRBJ2-1 and V is TRBV3-1; tentative D call: TRBD1 (5 bases). The sequencing input was PBMCs. The TCR comes from a man between 65 and 79 years old with HTLV-1-associated myelopathy (HAM/TSP). DNA of the CDR3: TGTGCCAGCAGCCAAGTCCTACAGGTGGTCCCCTACAATGAGCAGTTCTTC. Translated: CASSQVLQVVPYNEQFF.